The T cell receptor (beta chain) described here comes from a study of T cells in tumors after PD-1 blockade. Study as a whole: No patient had prior checkpoint blockade, systemic immunosuppression, or radiotherapy within 4 weeks. Peripheral blood samples averaged 36,536 unique clonotypes and about 110,000 templates. A subset received ongoing vismodegib 150 mg daily alongside anti-PD-1 therapy. General study findings and limits: Peripheral recruitment is suggested, as some novel exhausted tumor clones were in pre-treatment blood.

The CDR3 has 16 residues. Germline V CDR1 and CDR2: SGHRS, YFSETQ. J lost 2 bases, V lost 4 bases, and 3 bases had no gene match. Clones were sequenced by immunoSEQ multiplex PCR, and TCRdb holds only the in-frame ones, with some missing. The sample includes around 49,000 clones, approximately 84% of them seen just once. Worth noting for this clone: Its antigen is undetermined.

This specimen consisted of PBMCs, obtained before anti-PD-1 treatment. The receptor's source is a human donor with basal cell carcinoma. The gene calls are TRBV5-1 and TRBJ2-5; 15 bases are a match to TRBD2. CDR3 region: CASSHGLAGGQETQYF. The CDR3 DNA reads as TGCGCCAGCAGCCATGGACTAGCGGGGGGGCAAGAGACCCAGTACTTC.